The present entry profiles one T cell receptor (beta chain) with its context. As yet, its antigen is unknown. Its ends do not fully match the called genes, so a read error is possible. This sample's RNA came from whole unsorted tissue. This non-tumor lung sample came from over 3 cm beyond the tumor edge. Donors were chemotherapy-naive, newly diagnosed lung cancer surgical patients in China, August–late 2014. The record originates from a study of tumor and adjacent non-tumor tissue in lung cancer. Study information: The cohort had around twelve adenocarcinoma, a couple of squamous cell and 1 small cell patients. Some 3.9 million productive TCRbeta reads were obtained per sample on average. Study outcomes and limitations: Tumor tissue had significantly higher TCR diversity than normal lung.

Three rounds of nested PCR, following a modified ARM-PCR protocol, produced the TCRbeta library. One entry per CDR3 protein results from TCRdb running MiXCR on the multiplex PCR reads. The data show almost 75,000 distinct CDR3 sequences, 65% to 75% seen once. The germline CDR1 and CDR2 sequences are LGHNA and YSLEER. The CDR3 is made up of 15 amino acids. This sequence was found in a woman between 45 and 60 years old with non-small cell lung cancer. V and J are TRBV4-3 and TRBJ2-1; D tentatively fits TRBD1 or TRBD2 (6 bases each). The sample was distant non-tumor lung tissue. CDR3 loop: CASSQEGGRHNEQFF. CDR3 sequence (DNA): TGCGCCAGCAGTCAAGAGGGGGGAAGACACAATGAGCAGTTTTTC.